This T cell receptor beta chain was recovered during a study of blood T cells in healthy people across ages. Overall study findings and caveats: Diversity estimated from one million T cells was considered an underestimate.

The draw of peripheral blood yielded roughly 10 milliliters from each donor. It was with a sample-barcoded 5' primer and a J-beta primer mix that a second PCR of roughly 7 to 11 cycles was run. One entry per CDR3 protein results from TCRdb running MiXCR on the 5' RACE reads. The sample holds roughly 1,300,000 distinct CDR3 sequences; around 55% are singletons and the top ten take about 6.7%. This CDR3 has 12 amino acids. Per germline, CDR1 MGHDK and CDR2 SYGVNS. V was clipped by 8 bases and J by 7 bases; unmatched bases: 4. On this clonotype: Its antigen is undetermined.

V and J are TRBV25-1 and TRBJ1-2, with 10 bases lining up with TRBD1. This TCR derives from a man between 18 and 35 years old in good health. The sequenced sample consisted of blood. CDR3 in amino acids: CASGQGEGGYTF. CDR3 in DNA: TGTGCCAGCGGACAGGGGGAGGGTGGCTACACCTTC.